Presented here are 8 T cell receptor beta chains from one specimen sequenced in a study of cytomegalovirus exposure and HLA in healthy donors. The PCR employed 60 Vbeta primers together with 13 Jbeta primers. Here immunoSEQ multiplex PCR was the method, and the copy in TCRdb shows in-frame clones only, minus some. This table holds around 77,000 clones. Sample: PBMCs. Receptor source: a man over 45 in good health and CMV-seropositive.

The CDR3 coding sequence is TGTGCCAGCAGGCGCGGGGACAGTGAAGCTTTCTTT. It yields the protein CASRRGDSEAFF. The gene calls are TRBV27 and TRBJ1-1, with TRBD1 matching over 7 bases. CDR3 length: 12 amino acids. CDR1 and CDR2 from the germline V gene are MNHEY and SMNVEV (reference sequence). Trimming cost V 6 bases and J 7 bases; bases outside gene matches: 5.

The V call is TRBV30, the J call TRBJ2-1; D not certain. Trimming removed 0 bases at V and 7 bases at J, with 10 bases between. Germline CDR1 GTSNPN, CDR2 SVGIG (reference sequence). The CDR3 covers 13 residues. The CDR3 loop is CAWSVTPSNEQFF. DNA for the CDR3: TGTGCCTGGAGTGTTACACCTTCGAATGAGCAGTTCTTC. The variable domain in full, with the rest retrieved from reference TRBV30 and TRBJ2-1, is SQTIHQWPATLVQPVGSPLSLECTVEGTSNPNLYWYRQAAGRGLQLLFYSVGIGQISSEVPQNLSASRPQDRQFILSSKKLLLSDSGFYLCAWSVTPSNEQFFGPGTRLTVL.

J is TRBJ2-2 and V is TRBV11-2; possible D gene TRBD2, 5 bases. V lost 5 bases and J 6 bases, leaving 13 bases between the germline ends. Per the germline V gene, CDR1 is SGHAT and CDR2 is FQNNGV. The CDR3 is made up of 14 amino acids. The chain's CDR3 is CASSPLREPGELFF. The CDR3 DNA is TGTGCCAGCAGCCCCCTAAGGGAGCCCGGGGAGCTGTTTTTT.

By frequency, this clone registers medium-sized. The V gene is TRBV29-1, the J gene TRBJ2-3; D not certain. Germline CDR1 SQVTM, CDR2 ANQGSEA. V lost 7 bases and J 4 bases, leaving 12 bases between the germline ends. The length of the CDR3 is 12 residues. The CDR3 DNA is TGCAGCGCCGCGAGCACCCCAGATACGCAGTATTTT. It is translated as CSAASTPDTQYF.

The CDR3 reads CASIKTVGGNEQYF. The CDR3 DNA sequence: TGTGCCAGCATCAAAACGGTAGGGGGCAACGAGCAGTACTTC. The J gene is TRBJ2-7, the V gene TRBV28; the match to TRBD1 covers 7 bases. The CDR3 is made up of 14 amino acids. V shed 7 bases and J 5 bases; nucleotides not matched to a gene: 11. Germline CDR1 MDHEN, CDR2 SYDVKM. Combining the CDR3 with reference TRBV28 and TRBJ2-7 gives the whole variable domain DVKVTQSSRYLVKRTGEKVFLECVQDMDHENMFWYRQDPGLGLRLIYFSYDVKMKEKGDIPEGYSVSREKKERFSLILESASTNQTSMYLCASIKTVGGNEQYFGPGTRLTVT.

This chain joins TRBV10-3 and TRBJ1-2, with a weak D call TRBD1 (6 bases). V was shortened by 4 bases and J by 2 bases, with 11 bases between the two germline ends. Germline assignment: CDR1 ENHRY and CDR2 SYGVKD. The CDR3 loop spans 14 amino acids. The CDR3 is CAISGKDRNYGYTF. The CDR3 coding sequence is TGTGCCATCAGTGGTAAGGACAGAAACTATGGCTACACCTTC.

The V call is TRBV5-5, the J call TRBJ1-4, with 8 nucleotides matching TRBD1. Trimming took 3 bases from V and 9 from J; bases not matched to a gene: 7. The germline V gene has CDR1 SGHKS and CDR2 YYEKEE (reference sequence). The CDR3 contains 14 residues. For the CDR3, the DNA is TGTGCCAGCAGCTCTACAGGGGGGGTAAAAAAACTGTTTTTT. This gives the protein CASSSTGGVKKLFF.

The V gene is TRBV6-6, the J gene TRBJ2-1; 9 bases align to TRBD2. Germline-derived CDR1 and CDR2 are MNHNY and SVGAGI (reference sequence). The CDR3 contains 15 residues. The V and J ends lost 0 bases and 8 bases, in that order; junction bases with no gene match: 5. CDR3 protein: CASSYSSGGGDEQFF. CDR3 sequence (DNA): TGTGCCAGCAGTTACTCTAGCGGGGGAGGGGATGAGCAGTTCTTC.